One sample yielded the 25 T cell receptor beta chains listed below, sequenced in a study of T cell responses to AZD1222 COVID-19 vaccine. Clones were sequenced by immunoSEQ multiplex PCR, and TCRdb holds only the in-frame ones, with some missing. The sample lists 100,000 to 150,000 clones, about nine tenths occurring once. Sequences were derived from peripheral blood, sampled on day 0 of AZD1222 vaccination. The source of these receptors is an adult in good health.

The chain links TRBV9 to TRBJ1-2; 7 nucleotides line up with TRBD1. Per germline, CDR1 SGDLS and CDR2 YYNGEE. This CDR3 region has 15 residues. The V gene end was trimmed by 0 bases and the J gene end by 0 bases; junction bases not matched to a gene: 2. In nucleotides, the CDR3 is TGTGCCAGCAGCGTAGGCGGACAGGCTAACTATGGCTACACCTTC. Residues: CASSVGGQANYGYTF.

V is TRBV29-1 and J is TRBJ1-4; the D gene is possibly TRBD1 (6 bases). Trimming pared 6 bases from V and 8 bases from J, leaving 16 bases between. Germline-derived CDR1 and CDR2 are SQVTM and ANQGSEA. The CDR3 covers 13 residues. The CDR3 loop reads CSVGGQIGEKLFF. The CDR3 bases are TGCAGCGTCGGTGGACAGATCGGCGAAAAACTGTTTTTT.

The V and J genes are TRBV19 and TRBJ1-5; D unresolved. V shed 1 base and J shed 10 bases, with 17 bases lying between them. CDR3 length equals 15 residues. Per the germline V gene, CDR1 is LNHDA and CDR2 is SQIVND (reference sequence). The CDR3 nucleotides are TGTGCCAGTAGTATAGGATCATACGCAATCATCCCCCAGCATTTT. Its translation: CASSIGSYAIIPQHF.

The chain is built from TRBV6-1 and TRBJ2-5; 8 nucleotides agree with TRBD2. CDR3 length: 15 amino acids. The V gene's germline CDR1 is MNHNS and CDR2 SASEGT. V shed 3 bases and J 5 bases; nucleotides not matched to a gene: 8. DNA of the CDR3: TGTGCCAGCAGTGATCTCGCGGGAGGCGGGGAGACCCAGTACTTC. As protein: CASSDLAGGGETQYF.

This chain connects TRBV5-6 to TRBJ2-7; 10 bases are a match to TRBD2. The CDR3 is made up of 14 amino acids. CDR1 is SGHDT and CDR2 is YYEEEE in the germline V gene. V shed 2 bases and J 7 bases; nucleotides not matched to a gene: 6. CDR3 sequence (DNA): TGTGCCAGCAGCTTCGGGCTAGCGGGGGAAGAGCAGTACTTC. Translation: CASSFGLAGEEQYF.

The CDR3 sequence: CASSELRARGEQYF. The DNA of the CDR3 is TGTGCCAGCAGTGAACTACGGGCGCGTGGCGAGCAGTACTTC. V usage is TRBV6-1 and J usage is TRBJ2-7; D unclear. The germline V and J ends were trimmed by 2 bases and 6 bases, with 14 bases remaining between them. This CDR3 has 14 residues. Germline CDR1 reads MNHNS; CDR2 reads SASEGT.

The chain joins TRBV5-1 to TRBJ2-7; D is perhaps TRBD1 (6 bases). The CDR3 runs 15 residues. Germline V gene sequence: CDR1 SGHRS, CDR2 YFSETQ. V lost 4 bases and J lost 0, with 14 bases in between. The CDR3 loop reads CASSPGQLISYEQYF. Written as DNA, the CDR3 is TGCGCCAGCAGCCCGGGACAACTCATCTCCTACGAGCAGTACTTC.

The gene calls are TRBV18 and TRBJ1-1, with D uncertain. Germline V gene lookup returns CDR1 KGHSH and CDR2 LQKENI. The CDR3 consists of 13 residues. V dropped 4 bases and J dropped 2 bases, with 8 bases sitting between them. CDR3 sequence: CASSQTGNTEAFF. CDR3 sequence (DNA): TGTGCCAGCTCACAAACGGGTAACACTGAAGCTTTCTTT.

V and J are TRBV24-1 and TRBJ2-7; 12 nucleotides agree with TRBD1. With V trimmed by 4 bases and J by 5 bases, 8 bases remained unmatched. The germline V gene has CDR1 KGHDR and CDR2 SFDVKD. The CDR3 spans 16 residues. In nucleotides, the CDR3 is TGTGCCACCAGTGACTCCCCGGGACAGGGGGCCCACGAGCAGTACTTC. Translation gives CATSDSPGQGAHEQYF.

The chain links TRBV10-2 to TRBJ2-7; D gene unclear. This CDR3 spans 16 amino acids. Germline CDR1 and CDR2: WSHSY and SAAADI. V lost 3 bases and J 0 bases, leaving 15 bases between the germline ends. CDR3 sequence reads: CASSDPDVGYSYEQYF. Written as DNA, the CDR3 is TGCGCCAGCAGTGACCCGGACGTGGGATACTCCTACGAGCAGTACTTC.

The genes are TRBV30 and TRBJ2-5, with 9 bases fitting TRBD1. J lost 5 bases, V lost 3 bases, and 7 bases had no gene match. Looked up from germline, CDR1 is GTSNPN and CDR2 is SVGIG (reference sequence). The CDR3 covers 14 residues. The CDR3 DNA sequence: TGTGCCTGGAGGGGTACAGGGGGCGAGGAGACCCAGTACTTC. Translated: CAWRGTGGEETQYF. The full variable domain, completed using reference TRBV30 and TRBJ2-5, is SQTIHQWPATLVQPVGSPLSLECTVEGTSNPNLYWYRQAAGRGLQLLFYSVGIGQISSEVPQNLSASRPQDRQFILSSKKLLLSDSGFYLCAWRGTGGEETQYFGPGTRLLVL.

This chain connects TRBV7-9 to TRBJ2-3; tentative D call: TRBD2 (5 bases). This CDR3 region has 15 residues. The germline V gene has CDR1 SEHNR and CDR2 FQNEAQ (reference sequence). Trimming took 4 bases from V and 1 from J, leaving 12 bases between them. The CDR3 DNA is TGTGCCAGCAGCTATTCCGGGGAAGGCACAGATACGCAGTATTTT. It encodes CASSYSGEGTDTQYF.

The V gene is TRBV12-3 or TRBV12-4, the J gene TRBJ1-1; D gene ambiguous. The CDR3 sequence is 12 residues long. Trimming stripped 5 bases from V and 5 bases from J, with 9 bases between. CDR3 residues: CASSPRGTEAFF. The CDR3 DNA reads as TGTGCCAGCAGTCCCAGAGGGACTGAAGCTTTCTTT.

This chain connects TRBV28 to TRBJ1-1; 11 bases are shared with TRBD1. This CDR3 has 13 residues. The germline V gene has CDR1 MDHEN and CDR2 SYDVKM. V shed 6 bases and J 4 bases; nucleotides not matched to a gene: 1. The CDR3 sequence: CASRGTGGTEAFF. The CDR3 DNA reads as TGTGCCAGCAGAGGGACAGGGGGCACTGAAGCTTTCTTT.

The chain couples TRBV6-5 to TRBJ2-7; D ambiguous. The CDR3 is 12 amino acids. Germline V gene lookup returns CDR1 MNHEY and CDR2 SVGAGI. V was clipped by 6 bases and J by 2 bases, with 8 bases between them. CDR3 in DNA: TGTGCCAGCAGGCCCCGAGCCTACGAGCAGTACTTC. Encoded protein: CASRPRAYEQYF.

The V gene is TRBV6-2 or TRBV6-3, the J gene TRBJ1-5, with 8 positions matching TRBD1. The V gene end was trimmed by 4 bases and the J gene end by 3 bases; junction bases not matched to a gene: 2. Germline loops: CDR1 MNHEY, CDR2 SVGEGT. This CDR3 region has 14 residues. This chain's CDR3 is CASSSGQVNQPQHF. The CDR3 bases are TGTGCCAGCAGTTCGGGACAGGTCAATCAGCCCCAGCATTTT.

The chain is built from TRBV12-3 or TRBV12-4 and TRBJ2-3; D unresolved. The CDR3 runs 13 residues. The germline V and J ends were trimmed by 3 bases and 6 bases, with 10 bases remaining between them. CDR3 region: CASSLVGKDTQYF. The CDR3 DNA reads TGTGCCAGCAGTTTGGTGGGGAAGGATACGCAGTATTTT.

CDR3 amino acids: CASSPRDSTNTGELFF. The CDR3 nucleotides read TGTGCCAGTAGCCCCAGGGACAGCACGAACACCGGGGAGCTGTTTTTT. J is TRBJ2-2 and V is TRBV19, with 7 nucleotides matching TRBD1. CDR1 and CDR2 from the germline V gene are LNHDA and SQIVND (reference sequence). The CDR3 has 16 amino acids. V trimming: 6 bases; J trimming: 0 bases; junction bases outside the gene matches: 7.

This chain uses TRBV7-9 with TRBJ1-1, with unresolved D. With 4 bases removed from V and 9 bases from J, the gap between germline ends came to 9 bases. Germline V CDR1 and CDR2: SEHNR, FQNEAQ (reference sequence). The CDR3 is 11 amino acids. CDR3: CASSSTQKAFF. The CDR3 DNA reads TGTGCCAGCAGCTCAACTCAAAAAGCTTTCTTT.

The chain couples TRBV27 to TRBJ1-1; D is possibly TRBD1 (5 bases). Trimming cost V 6 bases and J 2 bases, with 13 bases left between them. The CDR3 is 14 residues long. Germline V gene sequence: CDR1 MNHEY, CDR2 SMNVEV (reference sequence). CDR3 amino acids: CASRSQGLNTEAFF. CDR3 in DNA: TGTGCCAGCAGATCCCAGGGCCTTAACACTGAAGCTTTCTTT.

This sequence joins TRBV5-5 and TRBJ2-7; 8 bases line up with TRBD1. The CDR3 sequence is 13 residues long. J gave up 7 bases and V 4 bases, and 7 bases lay outside the gene matches. Germline CDR1 reads SGHKS; CDR2 reads YYEKEE (reference sequence). The CDR3 reads CASSTSGGREQYF. Written as DNA, the CDR3 is TGTGCCAGCAGCACGTCAGGGGGCCGTGAGCAGTACTTC.

The chain links TRBV25-1 to TRBJ1-2, with D perhaps matching TRBD1 (5 bases). The V gene's germline CDR1 is MGHDK and CDR2 SYGVNS. Trimming stripped 4 bases from V and 6 bases from J, with 12 bases between. The CDR3 loop spans 13 amino acids. CDR3 nucleotides: TGTGCCAGCAGTGGCCAGGGCCCCCATGGCTACACCTTC. Encoded protein: CASSGQGPHGYTF.

The CDR3 DNA sequence: TGTGCCAGCCGCCGGGGAAGGGGGAATGGCTACACCTTC. Amino acids: CASRRGRGNGYTF. The genes are TRBV6-5 and TRBJ1-2, with TRBD1 as a possible D gene (6 bases). Germline V gives CDR1 MNHEY, CDR2 SVGAGI. V lost 8 bases to trimming and J lost 6 bases, with 16 bases between them. The length of the CDR3 is 13 residues.

V gene TRBV18 combines with J gene TRBJ1-2; D remains unclear. The germline gives CDR1 KGHSH, CDR2 LQKENI. The germline V and J ends were trimmed by 3 bases and 1 base, with 6 bases remaining between them. The CDR3 contains 13 residues. In DNA, the CDR3 is TGTGCCAGCTCACCTCAGGTTAACTATGGCTACACCTTC. Protein sequence: CASSPQVNYGYTF.

This CDR3 is CASSKTSGQGRREQYF. As DNA, the CDR3 is TGTGCCAGTAGTAAAACATCGGGACAGGGACGAAGGGAGCAGTACTTC. The chain carries TRBV19 and TRBJ2-7, with 9 bases that match TRBD1. CDR3 length equals 16 residues. Germline CDR1 reads LNHDA; CDR2 reads SQIVND (reference sequence). V trimming: 4 bases; J trimming: 7 bases; junction bases outside the gene matches: 14.